The sequence of this T cell receptor beta chain was determined in a study of shared T cell receptors in the human thymus. Sequencing was performed with immunoSEQ multiplex PCR; in TCRdb, only in-frame clones are kept and a portion is missing. The top ten hold just under 0.0095% of the sample, which has about 660,000 clones, around 87% seen once. In germline, CDR1 is SGHRS, CDR2 YFSETQ. Germline trimming cut 4 bases from V and 0 bases from J; bases unmatched to any gene: 12. The CDR3 sequence is 19 residues long. This sample was shared with a second study, whose subject was human thymus T cells. That paper notes: The thymus tissue came from resections taken during corrective heart surgery. Related studies noted strongly shared thymic repertoires across unrelated people.

The chain uses TRBV5-1 and TRBJ2-6; 8 positions agree with TRBD1. The sample consisted of thymocytes. This receptor was identified in a boy under three years old with a congenital heart defect. The CDR3 loop is CASSQINGTGLSGANVLTF. The CDR3 nucleotides read TGCGCCAGCAGCCAAATAAACGGGACAGGCCTCTCTGGGGCCAACGTCCTGACTTTC.